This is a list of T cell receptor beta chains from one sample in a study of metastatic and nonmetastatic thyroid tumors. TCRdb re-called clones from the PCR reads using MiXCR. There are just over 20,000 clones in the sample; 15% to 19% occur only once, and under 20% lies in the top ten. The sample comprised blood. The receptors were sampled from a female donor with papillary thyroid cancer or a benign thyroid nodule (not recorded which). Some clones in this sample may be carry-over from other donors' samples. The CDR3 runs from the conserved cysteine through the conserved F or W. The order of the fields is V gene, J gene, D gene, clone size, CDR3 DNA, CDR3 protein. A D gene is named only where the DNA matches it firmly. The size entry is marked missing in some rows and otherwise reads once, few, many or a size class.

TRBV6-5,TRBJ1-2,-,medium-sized,TGTGCCAGCAGTTACTTACGGGACACGGGAGATGGCTACACCTTC,CASSYLRDTGDGYTF
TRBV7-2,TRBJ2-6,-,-,TGTGCCAGCAGCTTCCTGGTCTCTGGGGCCAACGTCCTGACTTTC,CASSFLVSGANVLTF
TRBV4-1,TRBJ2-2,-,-,TGCGCCAGCAGCCATTTGCCCGGACAGCGGCGGGGGGAGCTGTTTTTT,CASSHLPGQRRGELFF
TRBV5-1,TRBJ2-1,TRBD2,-,TGCGCCAGCAGCTTGGTAGGCGGGGGACCCCGCTCCTACAATGAGCAGTTCTTC,CASSLVGGGPRSYNEQFF
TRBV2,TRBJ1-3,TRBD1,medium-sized,TGTGCCAGCAGTGACAGGGGGCTCGGCGGAAACACCATATATTTT,CASSDRGLGGNTIYF
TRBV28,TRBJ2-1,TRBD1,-,TGTGCCAGCAGTTTTCCCCCTCCAGGGGGCCCGAACTCCTACAATGAGCAGTTCTTC,CASSFPPPGGPNSYNEQFF
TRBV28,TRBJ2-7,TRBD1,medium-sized,TGTGCCAGTCAAAGACAGGGGGACTCCTACGAGCAGTACTTC,CASQRQGDSYEQYF
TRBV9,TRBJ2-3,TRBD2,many,TGTGCCAGCAGCGTAGTGGCGACTAGCGGTCCCGCTGATACGCAGTATTTT,CASSVVATSGPADTQYF
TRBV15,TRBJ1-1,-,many,TGTGCCACCAGCAGAGATCGACAGGTTAACACTGAAGCTTTCTTT,CATSRDRQVNTEAFF
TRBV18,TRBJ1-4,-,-,TGTGCCAGCTCACCGCGGGCTGGGGGTGAAAAACTGTTTTTT,CASSPRAGGEKLFF
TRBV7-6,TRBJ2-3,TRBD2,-,TGTGCCAGCAGCATCATAGCGGGAGGCAGCACAGATACGCAGTATTTT,CASSIIAGGSTDTQYF
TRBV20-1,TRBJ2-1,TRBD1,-,TGCAGTGCTACCGGGACAGGGGGAAATGAGCAGTTCTTC,CSATGTGGNEQFF
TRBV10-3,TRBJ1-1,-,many,TGTGCCATCGCAAGGGAATCGAACACTGAAGCTTTCTTT,CAIARESNTEAFF
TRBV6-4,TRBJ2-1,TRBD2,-,TGTGCCAGCAGCCTCCAAGGAGGCGGGGGGACGCATGAGCAGTTCTTC,CASSLQGGGGTHEQFF
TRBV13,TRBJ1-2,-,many,TGTGCCAGCAGCTTTCGACAACTTGGGAACTATGGCTACACCTTC,CASSFRQLGNYGYTF
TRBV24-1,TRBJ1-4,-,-,TGTGCCACAAGTCCCCCCGGGGACACTCGGCCTAATGAAAAACTGTTTTTT,CATSPPGDTRPNEKLFF
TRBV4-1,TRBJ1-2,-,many,TGCGCCAGCAAGCCCGCTTTTGGGGAGCTAGGCTATGGCTACACCTTC,CASKPAFGELGYGYTF
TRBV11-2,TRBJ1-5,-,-,TGTGCCAGCAGCCCAGGGAAGGGTGGAGGGAATCAGCCCCAGCATTTT,CASSPGKGGGNQPQHF
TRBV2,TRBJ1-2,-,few,TGTGCCAGCACCCCCGGTCCTCCTATCGTGGGCTACACCTTC,CASTPGPPIVGYTF
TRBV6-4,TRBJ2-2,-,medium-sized,TGTGCCAGCAGGGGGCGGGACACCGGGGAGCTGTTTTTT,CASRGRDTGELFF
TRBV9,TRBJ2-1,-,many,TGTGCCAGCAGCGTAGGGGGGGCCGGATACAATGAGCAGTTCTTC,CASSVGGAGYNEQFF
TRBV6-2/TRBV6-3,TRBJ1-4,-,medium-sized,TGTGCCAGCAGTCCTGGGACAACTAATGAAAAACTGTTTTTT,CASSPGTTNEKLFF
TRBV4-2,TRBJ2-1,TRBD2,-,TGTGCCAGCAGCCCTGGACTAGCGGGGCTTCTCTACAATGAGCAGTTCTTC,CASSPGLAGLLYNEQFF
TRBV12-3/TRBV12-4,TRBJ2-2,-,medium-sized,TGTGCCAGCAGTTTGAGGGGGGACACCGGGGAGCTGTTTTTT,CASSLRGDTGELFF
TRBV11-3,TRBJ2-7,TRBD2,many,TGTGCCAGCAGCTTAGATCACAAGGTAGTAGCGGGGGACTACGAGCAGTACTTC,CASSLDHKVVAGDYEQYF
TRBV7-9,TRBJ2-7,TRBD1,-,TGTGCCAGCAGCCACCGGGACAGAAACTACGAGCAGTACTTC,CASSHRDRNYEQYF
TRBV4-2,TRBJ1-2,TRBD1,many,TGTGCCAGCAGCCAATCCGGGACAGTCTATGGCTACACCTTC,CASSQSGTVYGYTF
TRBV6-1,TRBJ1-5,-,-,TGTGCCAGCAGTGAAATGTCCACCTGGCAGCCCCAGCATTTT,CASSEMSTWQPQHF
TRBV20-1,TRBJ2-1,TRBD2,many,TGCAGTGCGCACTCTAGCGGGAGTTACAATGAGCAGTTCTTC,CSAHSSGSYNEQFF
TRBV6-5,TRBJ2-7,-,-,TGTGCCAGCAGTTTCGCCCGGTACAGGTGGATTCTCTACGAGCAGTACTTC,CASSFARYRWILYEQYF
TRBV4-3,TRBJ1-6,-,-,TGCGCCAGCAGCCAAGGACGGCTTAATTCACCCCTCCACTTT,CASSQGRLNSPLHF
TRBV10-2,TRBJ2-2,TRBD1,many,TGCGCCAGCAGGGCGGGGGACAGGGTTGTCGGGGAGCTGTTTTTT,CASRAGDRVVGELFF
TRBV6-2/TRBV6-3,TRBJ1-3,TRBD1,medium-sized,TGTGCCAGCAGTTACCCGGGACAGGGTGGAAACACCATATATTTT,CASSYPGQGGNTIYF
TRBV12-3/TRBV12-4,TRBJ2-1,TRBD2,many,TGTGCCAGCAGTTGGGGGAGGGCTTGGGAGCAGTTCTTC,CASSWGRAWEQFF
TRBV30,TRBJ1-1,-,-,TGTGCCTGGAGTGTTTTTTACGGAAACACTGAAGCTTTCTTT,CAWSVFYGNTEAFF
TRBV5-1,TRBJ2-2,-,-,TGCGCCAGCAGCGCTGGACAGACCGGGGAGCTGTTTTTT,CASSAGQTGELFF
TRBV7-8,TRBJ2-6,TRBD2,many,TGTGCCAGCAGCTTAGTGGGACTAGACCTCTCTGGGGCCAACGTCCTGACTTTC,CASSLVGLDLSGANVLTF
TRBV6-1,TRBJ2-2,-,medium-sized,TGTGCCAGCAGTGAGTACTCCGGGGAGCTGTTTTTT,CASSEYSGELFF
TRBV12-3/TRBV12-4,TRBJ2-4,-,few,TGTGCCAGCAGCCGAGAACAGTGTAGCATTCAGTACTTT,CASSREQCSIQYF
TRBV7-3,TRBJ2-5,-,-,TGTGCCAGCAGCTTAAGGGGGGGCAGGGAGACCCAGTACTTC,CASSLRGGRETQYF
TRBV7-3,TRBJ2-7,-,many,TGTGCCAGCAGCCCCCAAAAGGATACCGAGCAGTACTTC,CASSPQKDTEQYF
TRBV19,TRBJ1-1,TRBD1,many,TGTGCCAGTACCTTGGGACAGTTGAACACTGAAGCTTTCTTT,CASTLGQLNTEAFF
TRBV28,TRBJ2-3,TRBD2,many,TGTGCCAGCAGTTTATACGCTAGCGGGAGTGGAGCAGATACGCAGTATTTT,CASSLYASGSGADTQYF
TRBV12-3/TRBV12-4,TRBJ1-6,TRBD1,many,TGTGCCAGCAGTTTCGGGACAGTGAATTCACCCCTCCACTTT,CASSFGTVNSPLHF
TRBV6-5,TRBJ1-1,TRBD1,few,TGTGCCAGCAGTTTCCCTCCGGCAGGGGGCAACACTGAAGCTTTCTTT,CASSFPPAGGNTEAFF
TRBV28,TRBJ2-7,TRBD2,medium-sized,TGTGCCAGCTCTGGGCTAGCGGGGGAGGGATACGAGCAGTACTTC,CASSGLAGEGYEQYF
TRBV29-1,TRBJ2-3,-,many,TGCAGCGTTGAATGGGGTGCAGATACGCAGTATTTT,CSVEWGADTQYF